This TCR beta chain was retrieved from a study of vaccination and CD4 T cells after COVID-19. Sequencing of DNA taken from cultured CD4+ T cells relied on the Oncomine TCR Beta short-read assay. TCRdb processed the PCR reads anew with MiXCR; each CDR3 protein has one entry. The repertoire includes roughly 20,000 distinct CDR3 sequences, around three fifths of them detected once, and less than 9.5% sits in the top ten. Study observations and caveats: The appearance of a median around 90% of reactive clones in convalescent patients occurred only post-vaccination.

Regarding this clonotype: As yet, its antigen is unknown.

Documented treatment: approximately 9-day PBMC culture with coronavirus spike peptide pools or control peptides (ViraFEST assay). Peptide pool stimulation in ViraFEST expanded antigen-specific T cells, whose TCRs were then sequenced. Negative selection enriched CD4+ T cells from cultures at 9 to 11 days. The specimen sequenced was CD4+ T cells from blood, cultured in vitro. This clonotype originated in a human donor who had recovered from COVID-19.

Here the CDR3 DNA reads TGCAGTGCTAGACAGGGGACAAACACCGGGGAGCTGTTTTTT. Its translation: CSARQGTNTGELFF. V gene TRBV20-1 combines with J gene TRBJ2-2; TRBD1 might be the D (6 bases). V was trimmed by 2 bases and J by 2 bases, leaving 9 bases between them. This CDR3 region has 14 residues. Germline CDR1 is DFQATT and CDR2 is SNEGSKA (reference sequence).